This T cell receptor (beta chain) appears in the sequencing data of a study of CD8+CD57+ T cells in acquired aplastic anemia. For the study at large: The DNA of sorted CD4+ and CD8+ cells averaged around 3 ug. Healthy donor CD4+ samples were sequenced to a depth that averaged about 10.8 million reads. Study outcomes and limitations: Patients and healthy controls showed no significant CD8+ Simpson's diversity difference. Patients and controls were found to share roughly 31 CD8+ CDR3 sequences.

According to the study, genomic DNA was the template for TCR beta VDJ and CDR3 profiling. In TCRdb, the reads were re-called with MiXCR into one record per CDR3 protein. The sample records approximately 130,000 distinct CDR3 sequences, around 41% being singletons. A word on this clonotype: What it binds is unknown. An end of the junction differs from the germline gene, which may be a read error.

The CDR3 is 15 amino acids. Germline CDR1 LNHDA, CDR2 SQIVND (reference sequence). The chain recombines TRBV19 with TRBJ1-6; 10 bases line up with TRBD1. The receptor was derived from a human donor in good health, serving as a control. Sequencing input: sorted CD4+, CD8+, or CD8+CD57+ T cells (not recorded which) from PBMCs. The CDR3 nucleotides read TGTACCAGTAGTACGCAGGGACAGGGGAATTCACCCCTCCACTTT. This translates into CTSSTQGQGNSPLHF.